This T cell receptor (beta chain) was found in a study of cytomegalovirus exposure and HLA in healthy donors. The study, taken as a whole, reports: One later analysis reportedly identified an Asian-associated ancestry cluster that showed fewer N-insertions than the roughly 600-donor mean.

The CDR3 is 17 amino acids. The germline V gene encodes CDR1 SEHNR and CDR2 FQNEAQ (reference sequence). The V gene end was trimmed by 5 bases and the J gene end by 2 bases; junction bases not matched to a gene: 6. Of note for this clone: The antigen is not known.

Primers included in the PCR were 60 Vbeta and 13 Jbeta primers. Sequenced by immunoSEQ multiplex PCR; TCRdb stores in-frame clones only, minus some. Among about 140,000 clones, approximately 70% were seen once, and the ten largest hold 1% to 1.5%. Sequencing used PBMCs. This TCR derives from a woman aged 40-49 years in good health and CMV-seronegative. The chain recombines TRBV7-9 with TRBJ2-3; TRBD2 matches 14 bases. CDR3 sequence reads: CASSPGTSGGYTDTQYF. As DNA, the CDR3 is TGTGCCAGCAGCCCAGGGACTAGCGGGGGATACACAGATACGCAGTATTTT.